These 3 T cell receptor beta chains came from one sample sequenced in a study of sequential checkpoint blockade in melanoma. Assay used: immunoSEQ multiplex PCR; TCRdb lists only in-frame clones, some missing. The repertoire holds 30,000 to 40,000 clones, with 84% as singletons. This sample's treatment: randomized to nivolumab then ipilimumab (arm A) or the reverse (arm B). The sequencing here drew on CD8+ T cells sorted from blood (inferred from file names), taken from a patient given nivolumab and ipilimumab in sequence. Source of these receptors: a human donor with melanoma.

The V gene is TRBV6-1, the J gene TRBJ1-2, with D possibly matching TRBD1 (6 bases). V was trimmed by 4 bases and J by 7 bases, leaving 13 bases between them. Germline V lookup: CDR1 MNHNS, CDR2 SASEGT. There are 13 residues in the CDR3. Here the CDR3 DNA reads TGTGCCAGCAGTGTAGGGGGTTTGAGTGGCTACACCTTC. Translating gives CASSVGGLSGYTF.

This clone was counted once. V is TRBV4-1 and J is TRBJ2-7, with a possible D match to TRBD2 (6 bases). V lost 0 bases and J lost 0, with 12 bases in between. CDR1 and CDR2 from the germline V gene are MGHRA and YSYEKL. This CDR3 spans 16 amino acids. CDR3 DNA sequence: TGCGCCAGCAGCCAAGATCTGGGGGACTCCTCCTACGAGCAGTACTTC. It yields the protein CASSQDLGDSSYEQYF.

The chain's CDR3 is CASSLPAYSYNEQFF. The DNA of the CDR3 is TGCGCCAGCAGCTTGCCAGCGTACTCCTACAATGAGCAGTTCTTC. V gene TRBV5-1 combines with J gene TRBJ2-1; D call uncertain. Germline CDR1 is SGHRS and CDR2 is YFSETQ. This CDR3 is 15 amino acids long. Trimming stripped 1 base from V and 0 bases from J, with 8 bases between.